This entry is about one TCR beta chain. This clonotype was counted at least ten times. No antigen is known for it. Base-call qualities are not available, and no considerably larger clone is one nucleotide away. Libraries were constructed by RACE. TCRdb names NextSeq 500 as the instrument used. Library preparation attached unique molecular identifiers to individual cDNA molecules for quantitative, reproducible TCR counting. Each blood RNA sample was used to sequence both TCR alpha and TCR beta chains. The original methods were these. The median number of TCRs per sample was 85,000 to 100,000, ranging from roughly 20,000 to 700,000. The Decombinator software suite was used to annotate the V, J and CDR3 of the TCR reads. Every sample was subsampled to the same number of TCRs (28,000) for the PS versus PT1 abundance plots. TCRs were defined as expanded if absent before sensitization and observed at least eight times at the 2-week time point. TCRdb redid the processing of the public reads, applying fastp at Q25 and MiXCR, and retained in-frame beta chains. CDR3 protein duplicates are merged, each entry listing the most common genes and DNA. It is TCRdb's table, rather than the study itself, that gives the V and J calls and clone size. The sample contains approximately 120,000 distinct CDR3 sequences, 9.2% of them found a single time. The ten largest clones add up to 3% to 3.5% of the sample.

The data originate from a study of human T cells and chemical hapten exposure (dated by TCRdb to about 2021). About the investigation overall: For sensitization, 2% DPC in acetone was applied to a roughly 2 cm by roughly 2 cm area of upper inner arm skin. Blood for TCR sequencing was provided by twenty-nine alopecia patients at one to four time points (pre-sensitization, 2, 6 and 24 weeks). Patch tests used Finn chambers with 0.01% DPC on the upper back, scored after 6 days by International Contact Dermatitis Research Group standards. Peripheral blood TCR repertoire changes were tracked in vivo in alopecia patients during primary and secondary sensitization to the hapten diphenylcyclopropenone (DPC). The mostly female patient cohort included alopecia areata with under or over 50% scalp involvement, alopecia totalis and alopecia universalis. Blood samples were taken from patients before sensitization (week 0) and then at 2, 6 and about 24 weeks after DPC sensitization. Throughout the study period of approximately 23 weeks, patients also received therapeutic DPC doses to the scalp every week. Libraries were combined into a pool for sequencing, and differences in TCR yield between samples came mainly from small differences in library volumes within the pool.

This specimen's time point label, per the study, means: patch test 2, 6 weeks after DPC sensitization. The treatment or condition label of this sample denotes: therapeutic diphenylcyclopropenone sensitization with weekly scalp DPC. At every patch-test visit, the blood draw took place before the patch test was put on. To be eligible, patients had to be aged 18 to 70, diagnosed with alopecia and judged suitable for DPC therapy, while pregnant patients were excluded. Total RNA was extracted from unfractionated whole blood collected in Tempus Blood RNA tubes. Overall study results and their limits: Compared with pre-sensitization or healthy control sets, expanded TCRs formed significantly more large CDR3 similarity clusters, which is consistent with antigen-driven responses. Patch test score correlated positively with the number of PT1 expanded TCRs, reaching significance at thresholds 8, 16 and 32 but not at 4. Alopecia, a presumed autoimmune disease, was present in all patients, so the immune response of the patients might differ from that of healthy individuals. Repeated subsampling changed both the strength of the expansion versus patch-test correlation and the threshold at which the correlation became significant. No change with DPC sensitization was found in the number of TCRs above 1 in 1000 frequency, and no evidence of global repertoire structure alterations was found.

CDR1 and CDR2, looked up from the germline V gene, are MNHEY and SVGEGT. The CDR3 numbers 12 residues from cysteine through phenylalanine. Only CDR3 DNA is held: 36 bases, read in frame from base 1. V gives up 5 bases and J gives up 3 bases, and the segment between their germline ends measures 8 bases. The sequencing here drew on whole blood, taken in connection with sensitization to the hapten diphenylcyclopropenone (DPC). This clonotype was obtained from a woman in her thirties or forties with alopecia areata. Some clones in this sample may be carry-over from other donors' samples. The chain is made from TRBV6-2 or TRBV6-3 and TRBJ2-7; no D gene call is confident. CDR3 protein: CASSPQDYEQYF. The DNA sequence is as follows: TGTGCCAGCAGTCCCCAGGACTACGAGCAGTACTTC.